This T cell receptor beta chain was captured in a study of cytomegalovirus exposure and HLA in healthy donors. Study-wide background: Assignment to the Caucasian-associated ancestry cluster applied to approximately 80% of the approximately 380 genotyped donors. Study-wide results and limits: Segments of the TCR beta V type were, in most cases, productive about 87% or about 30% of the time in an earlier analysis.

A word on this clone: Antigen unknown. The sample carries other DNA sequences with the same CDR3.

The PCR was carried out with 60 Vbeta primers and 13 Jbeta primers. Assay: immunoSEQ multiplex PCR; the TCRdb copy retains only in-frame clones and omits some. The sample contains 130,000 to 150,000 clones, roughly 80% of which appear only once. Trimming removed 3 bases from V and 4 bases from J, with 9 bases in between. Germline loops: CDR1 LNHDA, CDR2 SQIVND (reference sequence). The CDR3 runs to 13 residues. This chain uses TRBV19 with TRBJ1-1; D possibly corresponds to TRBD1 (5 bases). The TCR originated in a man in his forties in good health and CMV-seropositive. The sequenced material came from PBMCs. The chain's CDR3 is CASSIQGGTEAFF. Written as DNA, the CDR3 is TGTGCCAGTAGTATCCAGGGCGGCACTGAAGCTTTCTTT.